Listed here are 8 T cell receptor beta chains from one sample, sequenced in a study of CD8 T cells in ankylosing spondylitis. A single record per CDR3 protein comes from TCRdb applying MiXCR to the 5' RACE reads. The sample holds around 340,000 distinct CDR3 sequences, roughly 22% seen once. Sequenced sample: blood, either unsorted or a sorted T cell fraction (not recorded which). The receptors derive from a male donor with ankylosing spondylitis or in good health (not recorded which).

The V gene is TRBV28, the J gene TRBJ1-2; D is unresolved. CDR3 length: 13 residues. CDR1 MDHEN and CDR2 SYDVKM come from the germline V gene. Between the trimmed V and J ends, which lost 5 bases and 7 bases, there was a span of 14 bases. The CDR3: CASSPTEGGGYTF. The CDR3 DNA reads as TGTGCCAGCAGTCCAACGGAGGGTGGTGGCTACACCTTC.

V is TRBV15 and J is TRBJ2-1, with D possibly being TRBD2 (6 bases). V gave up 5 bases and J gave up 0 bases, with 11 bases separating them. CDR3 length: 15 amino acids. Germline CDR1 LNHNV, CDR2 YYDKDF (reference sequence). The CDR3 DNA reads TGTGCCACCAGCGCACGACTAGGCTCCTACAATGAGCAGTTCTTC. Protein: CATSARLGSYNEQFF.

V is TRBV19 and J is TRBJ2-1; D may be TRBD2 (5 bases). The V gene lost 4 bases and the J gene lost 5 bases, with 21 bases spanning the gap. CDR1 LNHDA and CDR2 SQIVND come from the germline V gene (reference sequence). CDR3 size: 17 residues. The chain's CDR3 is CASSTTYRDYYNNEQFF. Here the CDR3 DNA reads TGTGCCAGTAGTACCACTTACCGGGATTATTATAACAATGAGCAGTTCTTC.

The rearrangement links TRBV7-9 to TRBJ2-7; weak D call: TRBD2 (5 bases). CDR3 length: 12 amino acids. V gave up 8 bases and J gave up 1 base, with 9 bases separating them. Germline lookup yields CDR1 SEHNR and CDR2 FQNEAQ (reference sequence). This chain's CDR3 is CASRTYSYEQYF. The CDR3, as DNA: TGTGCCAGCCGGACTTATTCCTACGAGCAGTACTTC.

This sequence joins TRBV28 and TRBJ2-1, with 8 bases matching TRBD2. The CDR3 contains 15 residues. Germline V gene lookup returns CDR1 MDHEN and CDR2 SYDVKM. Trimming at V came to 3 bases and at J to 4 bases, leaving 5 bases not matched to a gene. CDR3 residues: CASSFWRGAYNEQFF. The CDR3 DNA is TGTGCCAGCAGTTTTTGGCGGGGGGCGTACAATGAGCAGTTCTTC.

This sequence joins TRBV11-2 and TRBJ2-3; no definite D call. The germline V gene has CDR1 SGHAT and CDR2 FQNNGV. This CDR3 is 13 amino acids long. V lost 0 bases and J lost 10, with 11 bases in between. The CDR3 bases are TGTGCCAGCAGCTTAGATAAACGGGTAGCGCAGTATTTT. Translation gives CASSLDKRVAQYF. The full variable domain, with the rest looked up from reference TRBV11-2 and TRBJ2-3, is EAGVAQSPRYKIIEKRQSVAFWCNPISGHATLYWYQQILGQGPKLLIQFQNNGVVDDSQLPKDRFSAERLKGVDSTLKIQPAKLEDSAVYLCASSLDKRVAQYFGPGTRLTVL.

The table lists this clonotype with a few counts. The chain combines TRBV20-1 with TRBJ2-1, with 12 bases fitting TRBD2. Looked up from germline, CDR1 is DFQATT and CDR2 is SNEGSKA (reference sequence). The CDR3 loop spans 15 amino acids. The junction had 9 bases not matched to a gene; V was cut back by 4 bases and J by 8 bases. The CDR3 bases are TGCAGTGCTACAGACTCTAGCGGGGGGGTAGATGAGCAGTTCTTC. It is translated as CSATDSSGGVDEQFF.

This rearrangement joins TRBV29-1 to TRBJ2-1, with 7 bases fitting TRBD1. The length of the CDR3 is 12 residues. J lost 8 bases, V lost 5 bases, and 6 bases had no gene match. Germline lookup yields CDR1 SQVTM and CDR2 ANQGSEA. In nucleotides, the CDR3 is TGCAGCGTTAACGACAGGGAAGATGAGCAGTTCTTC. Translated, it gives CSVNDREDEQFF.